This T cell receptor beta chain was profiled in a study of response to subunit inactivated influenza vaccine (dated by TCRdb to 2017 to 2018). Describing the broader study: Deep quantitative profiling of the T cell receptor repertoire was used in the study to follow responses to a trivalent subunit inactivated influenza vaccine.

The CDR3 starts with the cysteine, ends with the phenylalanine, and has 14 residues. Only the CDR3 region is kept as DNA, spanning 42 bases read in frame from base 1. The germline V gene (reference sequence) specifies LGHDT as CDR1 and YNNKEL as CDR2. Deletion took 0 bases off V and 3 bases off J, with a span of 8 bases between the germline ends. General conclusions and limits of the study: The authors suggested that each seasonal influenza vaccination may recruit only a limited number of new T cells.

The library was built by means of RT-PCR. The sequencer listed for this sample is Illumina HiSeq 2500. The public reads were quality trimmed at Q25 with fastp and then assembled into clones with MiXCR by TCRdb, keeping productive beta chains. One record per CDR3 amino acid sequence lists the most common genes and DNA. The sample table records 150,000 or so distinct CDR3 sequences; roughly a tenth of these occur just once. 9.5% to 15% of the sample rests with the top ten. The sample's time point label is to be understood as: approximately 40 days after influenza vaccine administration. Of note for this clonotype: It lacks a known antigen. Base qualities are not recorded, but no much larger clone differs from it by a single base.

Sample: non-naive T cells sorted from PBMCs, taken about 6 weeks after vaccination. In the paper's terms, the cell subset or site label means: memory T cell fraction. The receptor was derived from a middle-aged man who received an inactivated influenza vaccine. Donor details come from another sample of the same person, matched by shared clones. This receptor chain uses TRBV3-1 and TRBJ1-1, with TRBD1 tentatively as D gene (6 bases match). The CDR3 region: CASSQDGQHTEAFF. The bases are TGTGCCAGCAGCCAAGACGGACAGCACACTGAAGCTTTCTTT.